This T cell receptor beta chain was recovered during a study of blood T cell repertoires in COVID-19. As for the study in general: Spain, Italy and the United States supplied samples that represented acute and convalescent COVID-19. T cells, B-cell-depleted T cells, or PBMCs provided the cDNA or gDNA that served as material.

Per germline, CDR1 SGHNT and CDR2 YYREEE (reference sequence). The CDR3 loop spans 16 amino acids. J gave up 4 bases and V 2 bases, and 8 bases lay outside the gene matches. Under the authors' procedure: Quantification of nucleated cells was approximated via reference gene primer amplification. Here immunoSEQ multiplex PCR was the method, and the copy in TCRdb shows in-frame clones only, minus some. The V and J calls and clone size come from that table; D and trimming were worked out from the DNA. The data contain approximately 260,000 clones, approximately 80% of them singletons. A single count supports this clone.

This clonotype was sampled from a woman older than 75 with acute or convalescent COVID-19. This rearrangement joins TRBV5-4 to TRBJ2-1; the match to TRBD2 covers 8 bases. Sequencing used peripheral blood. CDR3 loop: CASSLTGGTLYNEQFF. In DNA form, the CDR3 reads TGTGCCAGCAGCTTAACGGGGGGGACTCTATACAATGAGCAGTTCTTC.